The 21 T cell receptor beta chains presented below share a single source sample, sequenced in a study of T cell changes during pregnancy in multiple sclerosis. Method: immunoSEQ multiplex PCR; TCRdb's copy keeps in-frame clones and lacks some. The table lists approximately 44,000 clones, 85% to 90% of them singletons, with 0.45% to 0.6% in the top ten. The sample was CD4+ T cells from peripheral blood mononuclear cells, taken in the first trimester of pregnancy. Source of these receptors: a female donor with multiple sclerosis, enrolled in a pregnancy study.

The chain carries TRBV28 and TRBJ2-5; D not certain. CDR1 MDHEN and CDR2 SYDVKM come from the germline V gene. Between the trimmed V and J ends, which lost 5 bases and 2 bases, there was a span of 9 bases. This CDR3 has 13 amino acids. The CDR3 protein is CASSILDQETQYF. The DNA of the CDR3 is TGTGCCAGCAGTATACTCGATCAAGAGACCCAGTACTTC.

CDR3 DNA sequence: TGTGCCAGCAGCCCCGGTTTCGGACAGAGCACTGAAGCTTTCTTT. Encoded protein: CASSPGFGQSTEAFF. This chain connects TRBV5-6 to TRBJ1-1; maybe TRBD1 (6 bases). Germline V gene data show CDR1 as SGHDT and CDR2 as YYEEEE. V was trimmed by 4 bases and J by 4 bases, leaving 17 bases between them. The CDR3 runs 15 residues.

V is TRBV4-2 and J is TRBJ2-3, with TRBD2 identical over 7 bases. The junction had 6 bases not matched to a gene; V was cut back by 4 bases and J by 2 bases. The CDR3 is 15 amino acids. Germline CDR1 is LGHNA and CDR2 is YNFKEQ. CDR3 amino acids: CASSPGGGDTDTQYF. The CDR3 nucleotides read TGTGCCAGCAGCCCTGGGGGAGGGGACACAGATACGCAGTATTTT.

This chain links TRBV7-2 with TRBJ2-7, with 9 positions matching TRBD2. Germline V gene sequence: CDR1 SGHTA, CDR2 FQGNSA. The CDR3 totals 15 residues. The V and J ends lost 1 base and 3 bases, in that order; junction bases with no gene match: 4. The CDR3 nucleotides are TGTGCCAGCAGCTTAGTCGAGACTAGCGGCTACGAGCAGTACTTC. It encodes CASSLVETSGYEQYF. The full variable domain, with the rest looked up from reference TRBV7-2 and TRBJ2-7, is GAGVSQSPSNKVTEKGKDVELRCDPISGHTALYWYRQSLGQGLEFLIYFQGNSAPDKSGLPSDRFSAERTGGSVSTLTIQRTQQEDSAVYLCASSLVETSGYEQYFGPGTRLTVT.

This rearrangement joins TRBV5-1 to TRBJ2-7; 8 positions agree with TRBD1. The germline V gene encodes CDR1 SGHRS and CDR2 YFSETQ. Losses at the gene ends were 2 bases for V and 2 bases for J; bases not matched to a gene: 6. This CDR3 region has 15 residues. CDR3 in DNA: TGCGCCAGCAGCTTCGGGAGACAGGGGACCTACGAGCAGTACTTC. Translation: CASSFGRQGTYEQYF.

The V gene is TRBV6-6, the J gene TRBJ2-5; D is possibly TRBD1 (5 bases). CDR3 length equals 16 residues. V was trimmed by 3 bases and J by 1 base, leaving 15 bases between them. Germline V gene sequence: CDR1 MNHNY, CDR2 SVGAGI (reference sequence). This CDR3 is CASSYGQGVVQETQYF. The CDR3 DNA is TGTGCCAGCAGTTATGGGCAAGGGGTCGTCCAAGAGACCCAGTACTTC.

The chain couples TRBV9 to TRBJ2-1; 9 bases are a match to TRBD1. Unmatched junction bases numbered 9, after V lost 3 bases and J lost 8 bases. This CDR3 comprises 15 residues. CDR1 is SGDLS and CDR2 is YYNGEE in the germline V gene. The CDR3 sequence: CASSARDRVRDEQFF. CDR3 coding DNA: TGTGCCAGCAGCGCCCGGGACAGGGTCCGTGATGAGCAGTTCTTC.

The chain is built from TRBV7-2 and TRBJ1-2, with D perhaps TRBD1 (5 bases). Germline CDR1 and CDR2: SGHTA and FQGNSA. V lost 4 bases, J lost 8 bases, and 23 bases lay in between. CDR3 length: 16 residues. The DNA of the CDR3 is TGTGCCAGCAGCTCCACATTTTCTTGGGGCGGGAAAGGCTACACCTTC. Amino acid sequence: CASSSTFSWGGKGYTF.

V is TRBV15 and J is TRBJ2-4, with 8 nucleotides matching TRBD1. V shed 0 bases and J 0 bases; nucleotides not matched to a gene: 13. There are 20 residues in the CDR3. Germline loops: CDR1 LNHNV, CDR2 YYDKDF (reference sequence). CDR3 protein: CATSRDQGQVGPLAKNIQYF. In nucleotides, the CDR3 is TGTGCCACCAGCAGAGATCAGGGACAGGTGGGACCCTTAGCCAAAAACATTCAGTACTTC.

The CDR3 reads CSCRTAQETQYF. For the CDR3, the DNA is TGCAGCTGCAGGACAGCTCAAGAGACCCAGTACTTC. V gene TRBV29-1 combines with J gene TRBJ2-5; D might be TRBD1 (6 bases). Trimming removed 8 bases at V and 2 bases at J, with 12 bases between. Germline-derived CDR1 and CDR2 are SQVTM and ANQGSEA. The CDR3 is 12 residues long.

This sequence joins TRBV7-9 and TRBJ2-1; D is perhaps TRBD2 (6 bases). The length of the CDR3 is 14 residues. V was cut by 1 base and J by 5 bases, with 9 bases left in between. In germline, CDR1 is SEHNR, CDR2 FQNEAQ (reference sequence). The CDR3: CASSLDGGNNEQFF. CDR3 sequence (DNA): TGTGCCAGCAGCTTAGATGGCGGGAACAATGAGCAGTTCTTC.

The CDR3 coding sequence is TGCGCCAGCAGCGTTGGACAGGGCGGCAATGAGCAGTTCTTC. Protein: CASSVGQGGNEQFF. V and J are TRBV5-1 and TRBJ2-1; 8 bases line up with TRBD1. V shed 4 bases and J 6 bases; nucleotides not matched to a gene: 6. Looked up from germline, CDR1 is SGHRS and CDR2 is YFSETQ. The CDR3 totals 14 residues.

This chain connects TRBV12-5 to TRBJ1-5; 9 positions agree with TRBD1. Germline values: CDR1 LGHNT, CDR2 FRNRAP. The CDR3 runs to 16 residues. Losses at the gene ends were 0 bases for V and 3 bases for J; bases not matched to a gene: 3. This CDR3 is CASGLVRQGDNQPQHF. As DNA, the CDR3 is TGTGCTAGTGGTTTGGTACGACAGGGGGACAATCAGCCCCAGCATTTT.

The rearrangement uses TRBV14 and TRBJ2-3; 8 bases line up with TRBD2. Germline CDR1 reads SGHDN; CDR2 reads FVKESK. The CDR3 extends over 15 amino acids. Trimming cost V 3 bases and J 4 bases; bases outside gene matches: 6. The CDR3 sequence is CASSHSRRGADTQYF. Here the CDR3 DNA reads TGTGCCAGCAGCCATTCCCGGCGGGGGGCAGATACGCAGTATTTT.

The chain recombines TRBV15 with TRBJ2-7; D is unresolved. V lost 0 bases to trimming and J lost 9 bases, with 12 bases between them. The CDR3 sequence is 13 residues long. Germline V gene data show CDR1 as LNHNV and CDR2 as YYDKDF (reference sequence). CDR3 region: CATSRDGRSVQYF. The CDR3 nucleotides are TGTGCCACCAGCAGAGATGGCAGGTCTGTGCAGTACTTC.

J is TRBJ1-3 and V is TRBV6-1, with D possibly being TRBD1 (5 bases). The germline V gene encodes CDR1 MNHNS and CDR2 SASEGT. The CDR3 consists of 16 residues. V was clipped by 2 bases and J by 0 bases, with 11 bases between them. CDR3 sequence: CASSEPGSSSGNTIYF. CDR3 nucleotides: TGTGCCAGCAGTGAACCAGGGTCGAGCTCTGGAAACACCATATATTTT.

This clone showed up just once. This chain links TRBV5-1 with TRBJ2-2; D is perhaps TRBD1 (5 bases). With 0 bases removed from V and 0 bases from J, the gap between germline ends came to 6 bases. Per the germline V gene, CDR1 is SGHRS and CDR2 is YFSETQ. The CDR3 contains 15 residues. The CDR3 region is CASSLARANTGELFF. In nucleotides, the CDR3 is TGCGCCAGCAGCTTGGCCAGGGCGAACACCGGGGAGCTGTTTTTT.

V and J are TRBV27 and TRBJ1-5; D uncertain. This CDR3 contains 14 residues. The V gene lost 0 bases and the J gene lost 3 bases, with 6 bases spanning the gap. Germline assignment: CDR1 MNHEY and CDR2 SMNVEV (reference sequence). The CDR3 sequence: CASSLSGSNQPQHF. In nucleotides, the CDR3 is TGTGCCAGCAGTTTATCCGGTTCCAATCAGCCCCAGCATTTT.

The J gene is TRBJ2-5, the V gene TRBV5-1; D is perhaps TRBD1 (5 bases). The CDR3 runs to 14 residues. CDR1 is SGHRS, CDR2 YFSETQ, per germline. V shed 4 bases and J shed 5 bases, with 15 bases lying between them. CDR3 protein: CASSTGPSSETQYF. CDR3 bases: TGCGCCAGCAGCACAGGACCGAGCTCGGAGACCCAGTACTTC.

This chain uses TRBV10-1 with TRBJ2-1; D might be TRBD2 (6 bases). V was pared by 5 bases and J by 8 bases, with 13 bases between. From germline, CDR1 is WNHNN and CDR2 SYGVQD (reference sequence). This CDR3 has 13 residues. The CDR3 DNA sequence: TGCGCCAGCAGTAAGGGTTGGGGGGATGAGCAGTTCTTC. Translating gives CASSKGWGDEQFF.

The chain couples TRBV7-2 to TRBJ2-1; TRBD1 aligns across 9 bases. CDR1 is SGHTA and CDR2 is FQGNSA in the germline V gene. This CDR3 is built from 15 residues. After removal of 5 bases from V and 6 bases from J, the junction contained 8 bases not matched to a gene. The CDR3: CASSLAGDRVNEQFF. DNA of the CDR3: TGTGCCAGCAGCCTCGCTGGGGACAGGGTCAATGAGCAGTTCTTC.